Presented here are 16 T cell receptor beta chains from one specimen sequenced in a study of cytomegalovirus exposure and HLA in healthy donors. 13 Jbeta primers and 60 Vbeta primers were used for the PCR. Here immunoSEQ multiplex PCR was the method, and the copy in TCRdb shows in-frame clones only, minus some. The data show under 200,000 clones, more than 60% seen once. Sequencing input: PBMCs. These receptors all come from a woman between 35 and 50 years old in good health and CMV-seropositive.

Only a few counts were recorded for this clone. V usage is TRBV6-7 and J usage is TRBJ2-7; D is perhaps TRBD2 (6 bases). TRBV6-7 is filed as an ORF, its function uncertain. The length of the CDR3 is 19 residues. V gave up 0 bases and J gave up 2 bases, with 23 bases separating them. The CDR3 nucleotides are TGTGCCAGCAGTTACTCGATACGTGTCCTAGCGTCCTTTCCCTACGAGCAGTACTTC. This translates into CASSYSIRVLASFPYEQYF.

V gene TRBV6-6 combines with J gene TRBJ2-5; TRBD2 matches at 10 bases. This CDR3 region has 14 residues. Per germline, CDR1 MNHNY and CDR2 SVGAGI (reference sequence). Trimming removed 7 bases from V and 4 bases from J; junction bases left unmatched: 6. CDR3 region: CASISSGRAETQYF. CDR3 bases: TGTGCCAGCATCAGCAGCGGGAGGGCAGAGACCCAGTACTTC.

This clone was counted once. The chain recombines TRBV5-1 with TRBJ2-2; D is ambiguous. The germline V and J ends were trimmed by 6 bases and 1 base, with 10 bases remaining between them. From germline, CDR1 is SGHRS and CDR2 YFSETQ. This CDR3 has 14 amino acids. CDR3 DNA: TGCGCCAGCACCCTGACGGGGAACACCGGGGAGCTGTTTTTT. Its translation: CASTLTGNTGELFF.

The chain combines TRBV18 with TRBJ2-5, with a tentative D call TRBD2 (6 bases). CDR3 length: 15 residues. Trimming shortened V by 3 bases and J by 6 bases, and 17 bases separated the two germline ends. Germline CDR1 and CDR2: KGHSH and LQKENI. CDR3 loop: CASSPGTLGYQTQYF. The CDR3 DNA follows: TGTGCCAGCTCACCTGGGACTCTGGGCTACCAGACCCAGTACTTC.

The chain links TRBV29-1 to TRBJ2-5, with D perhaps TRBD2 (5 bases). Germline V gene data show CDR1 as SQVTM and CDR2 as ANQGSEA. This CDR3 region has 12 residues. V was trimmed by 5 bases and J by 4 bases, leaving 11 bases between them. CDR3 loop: CSVSNGGETQYF. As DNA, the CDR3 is TGCAGCGTTTCCAACGGAGGAGAGACCCAGTACTTC.

CDR3 sequence (DNA): TGTGCCAGCAGTCCGATTGACAGAACTAACTATGGCTACACCTTC. It translates to CASSPIDRTNYGYTF. This chain uses TRBV27 with TRBJ1-2; the D gene is possibly TRBD1 (5 bases). The CDR3 contains 15 residues. Germline CDR1 and CDR2: MNHEY and SMNVEV (reference sequence). V gave up 5 bases and J gave up 0 bases, with 13 bases separating them.

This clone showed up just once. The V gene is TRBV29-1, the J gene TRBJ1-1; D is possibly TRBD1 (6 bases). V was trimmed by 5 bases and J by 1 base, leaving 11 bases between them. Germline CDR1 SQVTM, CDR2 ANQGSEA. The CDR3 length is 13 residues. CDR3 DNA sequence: TGCAGCGTTTCCCGGGACAAGAACACTGAAGCTTTCTTT. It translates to CSVSRDKNTEAFF.

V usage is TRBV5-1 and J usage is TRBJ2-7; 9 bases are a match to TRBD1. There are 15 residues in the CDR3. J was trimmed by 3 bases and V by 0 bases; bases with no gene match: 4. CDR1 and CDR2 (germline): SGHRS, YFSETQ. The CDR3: CASSLGGTGNYEQYF. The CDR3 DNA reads TGCGCCAGCAGCTTGGGTGGGACAGGGAACTACGAGCAGTACTTC.

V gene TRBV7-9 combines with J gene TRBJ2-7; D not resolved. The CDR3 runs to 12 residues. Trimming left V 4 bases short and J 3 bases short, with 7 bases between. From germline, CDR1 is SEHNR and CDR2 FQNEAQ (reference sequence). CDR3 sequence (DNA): TGTGCCAGCAGCTACATGATCTACGAGCAGTACTTC. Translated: CASSYMIYEQYF.

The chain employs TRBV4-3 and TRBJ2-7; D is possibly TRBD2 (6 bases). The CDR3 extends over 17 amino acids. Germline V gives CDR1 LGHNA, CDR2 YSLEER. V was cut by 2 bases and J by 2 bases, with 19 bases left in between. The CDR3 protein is CASSQNRGSTEPYEQYF. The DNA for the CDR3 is TGCGCCAGCAGCCAAAACCGGGGGAGCACCGAACCCTACGAGCAGTACTTC.

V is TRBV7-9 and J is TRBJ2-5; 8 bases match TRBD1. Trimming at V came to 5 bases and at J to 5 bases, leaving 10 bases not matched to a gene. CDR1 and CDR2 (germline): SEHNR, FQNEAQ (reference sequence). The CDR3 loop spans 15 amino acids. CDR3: CASSQTGGGVETQYF. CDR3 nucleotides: TGTGCCAGCAGCCAAACAGGGGGTGGTGTGGAGACCCAGTACTTC.

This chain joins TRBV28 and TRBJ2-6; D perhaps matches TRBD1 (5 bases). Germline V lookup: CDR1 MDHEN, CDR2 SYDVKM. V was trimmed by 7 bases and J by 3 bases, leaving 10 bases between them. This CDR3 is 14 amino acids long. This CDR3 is CASIQGSGANVLTF. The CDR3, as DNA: TGTGCCAGCATCCAGGGTAGTGGGGCCAACGTCCTGACTTTC.

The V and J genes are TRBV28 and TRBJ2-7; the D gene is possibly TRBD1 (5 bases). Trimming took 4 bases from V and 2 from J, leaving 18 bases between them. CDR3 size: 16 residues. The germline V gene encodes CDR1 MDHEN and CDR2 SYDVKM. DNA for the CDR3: TGTGCCAGCAGTTCCTTGACAGCAGGAATACCCTACGAGCAGTACTTC. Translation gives CASSSLTAGIPYEQYF.

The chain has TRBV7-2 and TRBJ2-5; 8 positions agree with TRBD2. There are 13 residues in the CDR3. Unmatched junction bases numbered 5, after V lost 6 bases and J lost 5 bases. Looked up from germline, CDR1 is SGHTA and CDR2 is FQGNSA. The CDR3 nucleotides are TGTGCCAGCAGACCCAGCGGGAGTGAGACCCAGTACTTC. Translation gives CASRPSGSETQYF.

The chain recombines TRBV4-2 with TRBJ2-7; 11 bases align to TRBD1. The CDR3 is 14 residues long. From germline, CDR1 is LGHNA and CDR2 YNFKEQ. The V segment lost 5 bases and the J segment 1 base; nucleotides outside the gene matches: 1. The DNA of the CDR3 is TGTGCCAGCAGCAGGGACAGGGGGTCCTACGAGCAGTACTTC. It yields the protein CASSRDRGSYEQYF.

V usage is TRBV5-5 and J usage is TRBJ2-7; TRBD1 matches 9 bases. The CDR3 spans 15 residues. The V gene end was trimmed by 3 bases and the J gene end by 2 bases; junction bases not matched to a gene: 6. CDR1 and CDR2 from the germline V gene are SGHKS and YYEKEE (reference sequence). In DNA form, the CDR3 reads TGTGCCAGCAGCTGGACCGGGACAGGGACCTACGAGCAGTACTTC. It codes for CASSWTGTGTYEQYF.